The rows below give T cell receptor beta chains drawn from one sample of a study of T cell responses to AZD1222 COVID-19 vaccine. Sequenced by immunoSEQ multiplex PCR; TCRdb stores in-frame clones only, minus some. This sample yields about 120,000 clones, of which almost 90% are seen a single time; over 8.5% belongs to the top ten. Specimen: peripheral blood, collected on day 0 of AZD1222 vaccination. The receptors here all came from an adult in good health. The CDR3 runs from the conserved cysteine through the conserved F or W. D genes are given only for firm matches. Expanded clones are given a class, and other clones once, few, many or no size at all.

D gene,clone size,V gene,CDR3 length,J gene,CDR3 DNA,CDR3 protein
NA,NA,TRBV7-2,15,TRBJ1-4,TGTGCCAGCAGCCAAAGAGGGCAGTTTAATGAAAAACTGTTTTTT,CASSQRGQFNEKLFF
TRBD1,NA,TRBV30,15,TRBJ1-2,TGTGCCTGGATTCCGTTCGGGACAGGGGGCCGTGGCTACACCTTC,CAWIPFGTGGRGYTF
NA,NA,TRBV19,15,TRBJ2-7,TGTGCCAGTAGTATAGCGCAGGGTAACTCCTACGAGCAGTACTTC,CASSIAQGNSYEQYF
TRBD1,NA,TRBV7-3,13,TRBJ1-1,TGTGCCAGCAGCCAAGACAGGGGAACTGAAGCTTTCTTT,CASSQDRGTEAFF
TRBD1,NA,TRBV24-1,17,TRBJ2-1,TGTGCCACCAGTGACCGACCGGGACAGGGCTCCTACAATGAGCAGTTCTTC,CATSDRPGQGSYNEQFF
TRBD2,once,TRBV3-1/TRBV3-2,14,TRBJ2-7,TGTGCCAGCAGCCCACGAGCGGGGACTTACGAGCAGTACTTC,CASSPRAGTYEQYF
NA,NA,TRBV12-3/TRBV12-4,13,TRBJ1-2,TGTGCCAGCAGTTTAGTTTCGATCTATGGCTACACCTTC,CASSLVSIYGYTF
NA,NA,TRBV7-2,16,TRBJ1-5,TGTGCCAGCAGCTTAGCTCCGCGAGCCACAAATCAGCCCCAGCATTTT,CASSLAPRATNQPQHF
NA,NA,TRBV7-2,13,TRBJ1-2,TGTGCCAGCAGCCCTGCGGGAGGCTATGGCTACACCTTC,CASSPAGGYGYTF
NA,few,TRBV7-2,14,TRBJ2-5,TGTGCCAGCAGCTTAGCGGGAGTTGGGGAGACCCAGTACTTC,CASSLAGVGETQYF
TRBD1,NA,TRBV28,14,TRBJ1-2,TGTGCCAGCAGTTTCCAGGGGGCGAAACATGGCTACACCTTC,CASSFQGAKHGYTF
NA,once,TRBV28,16,TRBJ1-3,TGTGCCAGCAGTTTCGGCAGGCCCCGAGCTGGAAACACCATATATTTT,CASSFGRPRAGNTIYF
NA,NA,TRBV7-9,14,TRBJ2-1,TGTGCCAGCAGCGCCGGGACAAGGTACAATGAGCAGTTCTTC,CASSAGTRYNEQFF
NA,NA,TRBV28,14,TRBJ1-2,TGTGCCAGCATACCTCCGGGACGGGCCTATGGCTACACCTTC,CASIPPGRAYGYTF
NA,NA,TRBV7-9,15,TRBJ1-5,TGTGCCAGCAGCTATACCGGGACCTTACATCAGCCCCAGCATTTT,CASSYTGTLHQPQHF
TRBD1,NA,TRBV7-2,15,TRBJ2-1,TGTGCCAGCAGCAACCGGGACAGGGGCTACAATGAGCAGTTCTTC,CASSNRDRGYNEQFF
NA,NA,TRBV14,15,TRBJ1-2,TGTGCCAGCAGCCAAGTAACAGGAACGGGCTATGGCTACACCTTC,CASSQVTGTGYGYTF
TRBD1,NA,TRBV9,16,TRBJ1-2,TGTGCCAGCAGCGCTCAATCCAGGGGGCCGAACTATGGCTACACCTTC,CASSAQSRGPNYGYTF
NA,NA,TRBV7-9,14,TRBJ1-1,TGTGCCAGCAGCTCTACGGGCGTGAACACTGAAGCTTTCTTT,CASSSTGVNTEAFF
NA,NA,TRBV7-2,14,TRBJ1-2,TGTGCCAGCAGCTTAGGTGGGGTGAACAATGGCTACACCTTC,CASSLGGVNNGYTF
NA,NA,TRBV6-5,13,TRBJ1-1,TGTGCCAGCTTCTCCGGGCCGTACACTGAAGCTTTCTTT,CASFSGPYTEAFF
NA,NA,TRBV19,14,TRBJ2-5,TGTGCCAGTAGGGGGGTGGGAGGTGAGGAGACCCAGTACTTC,CASRGVGGEETQYF
NA,NA,TRBV12-3/TRBV12-4,13,TRBJ1-1,TGTGCCAGCAGTTTCGGGGGTTACACTGAAGCTTTCTTT,CASSFGGYTEAFF
TRBD2,NA,TRBV5-1,15,TRBJ2-7,TGCGCCAGCAGCTCCGGGGCTAGCGGGAGACGCGAGCAGTACTTC,CASSSGASGRREQYF
NA,NA,TRBV28,11,TRBJ1-5,TGTGCCAGCAGTTTAAATCAGCCCCAGCATTTT,CASSLNQPQHF
TRBD1,NA,TRBV7-8,14,TRBJ1-2,TGTGCCAGCAGCCCAAGACAGGGGTCGTCTGGCTACACCTTC,CASSPRQGSSGYTF
NA,NA,TRBV7-9,13,TRBJ1-1,TGTGCCAGCAGCTCGCAGGGGAATACTGAAGCTTTCTTT,CASSSQGNTEAFF
TRBD1,NA,TRBV5-1,14,TRBJ2-5,TGCGCCAGCAGCTTCGGGACAGGGGAAGAGACCCAGTACTTC,CASSFGTGEETQYF
NA,NA,TRBV6-5,12,TRBJ1-1,TGTGCCAGCAGTACGCGGAGGGGTGAAGCTTTCTTT,CASSTRRGEAFF
NA,NA,TRBV30,12,TRBJ1-2,TGTGCCTGGAGTAGGGACAACTATGGCTACACCTTC,CAWSRDNYGYTF
NA,NA,TRBV15,16,TRBJ2-5,TGTGCCACCAGCGGGAGAATCGGGACGGTCCAAGAGACCCAGTACTTC,CATSGRIGTVQETQYF
TRBD1,few,TRBV6-5,15,TRBJ1-2,TGTGCCAGCAGTTACTCCGGGACAGGGGTTTTTGGCTACACCTTC,CASSYSGTGVFGYTF
TRBD1,NA,TRBV5-8,16,TRBJ1-6,TGTGCCAGCCGGGACAGGCCCCAAGTGCGGCATTCACCCCTCCACTTT,CASRDRPQVRHSPLHF
TRBD2,NA,TRBV9,14,TRBJ2-1,TGTGCCAGCAGCGTGACTAGCGGGGGCAATGAGCAGTTCTTC,CASSVTSGGNEQFF
TRBD2,NA,TRBV5-5,15,TRBJ2-1,TGTGCCAGCAGCTCTAGCGGGGGACTATACAATGAGCAGTTCTTC,CASSSSGGLYNEQFF
NA,NA,TRBV12-5,14,TRBJ2-7,TGTGCTAGTGGTTTGGGCCTAGCCGCTGACGAGCAGTACTTC,CASGLGLAADEQYF
NA,NA,TRBV9,12,TRBJ1-2,TGTGCCAGCAGCGGACAAGACTATGGCTACACCTTC,CASSGQDYGYTF
NA,NA,TRBV15,12,TRBJ2-5,TGTGCCACCAGCAGAGATATGGAGACCCAGTACTTC,CATSRDMETQYF
NA,NA,TRBV3-1/TRBV3-2,17,TRBJ1-5,TGTGCCAGCAGCCAAGGTAGTACAGGGTGGCTGGAACAGCCCCAGCATTTT,CASSQGSTGWLEQPQHF
TRBD1,NA,TRBV6-5,16,TRBJ1-4,TGTGCCAGCAGTTACTTGGGAACAGGGGACTGGGAAAAACTGTTTTTT,CASSYLGTGDWEKLFF
TRBD1,few,TRBV12-3/TRBV12-4,12,TRBJ2-7,TGTGCCAGCAGGACAGGGGTCTACGAGCAGTACTTC,CASRTGVYEQYF
NA,NA,TRBV7-9,13,TRBJ2-7,TGTGCCAGCAGCATCGGACGGATCTACGAGCAGTACTTC,CASSIGRIYEQYF
TRBD1,NA,TRBV2,14,TRBJ1-2,TGTGCCAGCAGGGACAGGGTTTGGGGCTATGGCTACACCTTC,CASRDRVWGYGYTF
NA,once,TRBV27,13,TRBJ1-2,TGTGCCAGCAGTTTACGGGTGAACTATGGCTACACCTTC,CASSLRVNYGYTF